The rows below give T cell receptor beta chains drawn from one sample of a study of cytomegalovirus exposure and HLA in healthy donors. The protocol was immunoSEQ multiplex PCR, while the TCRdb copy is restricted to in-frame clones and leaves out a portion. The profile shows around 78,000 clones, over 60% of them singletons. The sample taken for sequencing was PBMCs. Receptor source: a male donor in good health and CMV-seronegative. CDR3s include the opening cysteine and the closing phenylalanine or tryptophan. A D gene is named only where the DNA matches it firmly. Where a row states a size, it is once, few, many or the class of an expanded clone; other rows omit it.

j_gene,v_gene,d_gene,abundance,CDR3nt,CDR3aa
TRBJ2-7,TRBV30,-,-,TGTGCCTGGAGTGTACTATTCTACGAGCAGTACTTC,CAWSVLFYEQYF
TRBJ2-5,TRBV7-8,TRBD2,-,TGTGCCAGCAGCTTACCGGGACTAGCGGTGGCCCAAGAGACCCAGTACTTC,CASSLPGLAVAQETQYF
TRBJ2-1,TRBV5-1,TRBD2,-,TGCGCCAGCAGCTTGGGGGGACTAGCGGGTGAGCAGTTCTTC,CASSLGGLAGEQFF
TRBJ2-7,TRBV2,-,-,TGTGCCAGCACTTCAGGGAACGACTACGAGCAGTACTTC,CASTSGNDYEQYF
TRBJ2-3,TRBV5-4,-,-,TGTGCCAGCAGCTTGAGGCGGGGGCCCGAGGATACGCAGTATTTT,CASSLRRGPEDTQYF
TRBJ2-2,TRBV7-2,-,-,TGTGCCAGCAGCTTAGAAAGGGAGGGGGAGCTGTTTTTT,CASSLEREGELFF
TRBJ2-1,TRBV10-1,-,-,TGCGCCAGCAGTCCAGCGGACTTCGACAATGAGCAGTTCTTC,CASSPADFDNEQFF
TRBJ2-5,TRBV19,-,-,TGTGCCAGTAGTATCCGGGGGGCACGAGGAGAGACCCAGTACTTC,CASSIRGARGETQYF
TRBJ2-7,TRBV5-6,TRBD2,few,TGTGCCAGCAGCATCGGACTAGCTGTAGGCTCCTACGAGCAGTACTTC,CASSIGLAVGSYEQYF
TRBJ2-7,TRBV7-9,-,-,TGTGCCAGCACCGAAACCGGGACACCAAATGGGCAGTACTTC,CASTETGTPNGQYF
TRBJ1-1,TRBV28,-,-,TGTGCCAGCAGTTTGAGCGGGGCCCAAAACACTGAAGCTTTCTTT,CASSLSGAQNTEAFF
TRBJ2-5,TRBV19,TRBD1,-,TGTGCCAGTAGTAGGACAGGGCTAGGAGAGACCCAGTACTTC,CASSRTGLGETQYF
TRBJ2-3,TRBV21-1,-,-,TGTGCCAGCAGCAAAGCGGTGGGCGGGAGTGGAAAAGATACGCAGTATTTT,CASSKAVGGSGKDTQYF
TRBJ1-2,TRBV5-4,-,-,TGTGCCAGCATCTCCTCCGGGGGCTACACCTTC,CASISSGGYTF
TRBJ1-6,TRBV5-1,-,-,TGCGCCAGCAGCCAGACCGGGGGGTATGGCTATAATTCACCCCTCCACTTT,CASSQTGGYGYNSPLHF
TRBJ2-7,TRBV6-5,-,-,TGTGCCAGCAGTATACAGGACAGAGGCGAGCAGTACTTC,CASSIQDRGEQYF
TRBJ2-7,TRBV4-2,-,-,TGTGCCAGCAGCCAAGCTCCCGCAGGGTTGGGATCCTACGAGCAGTACTTC,CASSQAPAGLGSYEQYF
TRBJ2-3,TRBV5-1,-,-,TGCGCCAGCAGCTTGGTAGCTAGGGCCGGGGGAGATACGCAGTATTTT,CASSLVARAGGDTQYF
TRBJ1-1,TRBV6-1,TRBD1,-,TGTGCCAGCAGTGTCCCGGACAGGGGAATTGCTTTCTTT,CASSVPDRGIAFF
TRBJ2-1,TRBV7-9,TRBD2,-,TGTGCCAGCAGTTTGGGACTAGCCGACGATTACAATGAGCAGTTCTTC,CASSLGLADDYNEQFF
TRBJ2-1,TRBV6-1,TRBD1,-,TGTGCCAGCAGTTCGTCAGGGGGCGCTTTCGATGAGCAGTTCTTC,CASSSSGGAFDEQFF
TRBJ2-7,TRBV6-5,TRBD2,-,TGTGCCAGCAGTTCAAGTGGACTAGCGGGGCGCTACGAGCAGTACTTC,CASSSSGLAGRYEQYF
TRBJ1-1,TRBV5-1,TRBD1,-,TGCGCCAGCAGCGGCGGACAGGGCCGAAACACTGAAGCTTTCTTT,CASSGGQGRNTEAFF
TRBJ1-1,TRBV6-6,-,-,TGTGCCAGCAGTACCACAGGGCAGAGGGGCACTGAAGCTTTCTTT,CASSTTGQRGTEAFF
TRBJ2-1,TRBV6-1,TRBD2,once,TGTGCCAGCAGTGAACGACTAGCGGGAGGTCGGAATGAGCAGTTCTTC,CASSERLAGGRNEQFF